This T cell receptor beta chain was profiled in a study of monozygotic twins with inflammatory bowel disease. The TCR libraries each used total RNA (about 4,000 ng per library). Reprocessing the 5' RACE reads, TCRdb reports a single entry for every CDR3 protein and omits DNA. The sample data list 350,000 to 400,000 distinct CDR3 sequences. This CDR3 comprises 16 residues. Germline V gene lookup returns CDR1 DFQATT and CDR2 SNEGSKA (reference sequence). As regards this clonotype: Its target is unknown.

Study-wide results and limits: Diversity of TCRbeta measured by inverse Simpson was lower in IBD patients than in healthy co-twins.

This TCR was recovered from a human donor with ulcerative colitis or Crohn's disease, or a healthy co-twin of an affected twin (not recorded which). The sequenced material came from blood. The chain carries TRBV20-1 and TRBJ2-2; the D call from TCRdb, TRBD2, cannot be confirmed without DNA. CDR3 sequence: CSARGVAGENTGELFF.